This TCR beta chain was sequenced during a study of T cell responses to AZD1222 COVID-19 vaccine. Method: immunoSEQ multiplex PCR; TCRdb's copy keeps in-frame clones and lacks some. The data contain fewer than 130,000 clones, roughly 89% of them singletons. Deletions cut 10 bases from V and 6 bases from J, with 18 bases between. The CDR3 is 13 residues long. The V and J genes are TRBV12-3 or TRBV12-4 and TRBJ1-2, with a tentative D call TRBD1 (6 bases). Specimen: peripheral blood, collected 28 days after the second AZD1222 dose. This clonotype was sampled from an adult who received the AZD1222 COVID-19 vaccine. The CDR3 here is CATPQGGGNGYTF. CDR3 nucleotide sequence: TGTGCCACCCCGCAGGGAGGGGGTAATGGCTACACCTTC.